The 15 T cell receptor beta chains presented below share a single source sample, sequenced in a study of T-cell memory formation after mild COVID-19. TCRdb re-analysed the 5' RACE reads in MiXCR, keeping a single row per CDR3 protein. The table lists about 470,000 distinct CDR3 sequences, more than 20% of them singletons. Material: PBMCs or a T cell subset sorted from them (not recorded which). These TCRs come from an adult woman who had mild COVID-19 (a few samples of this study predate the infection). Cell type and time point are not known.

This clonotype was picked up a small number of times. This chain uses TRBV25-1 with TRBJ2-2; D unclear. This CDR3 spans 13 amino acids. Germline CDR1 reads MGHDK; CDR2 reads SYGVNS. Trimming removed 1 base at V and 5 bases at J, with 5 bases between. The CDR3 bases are TGTGCCAGCAGTGAATCGCGGACCGGGGAGCTGTTTTTT. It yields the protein CASSESRTGELFF.

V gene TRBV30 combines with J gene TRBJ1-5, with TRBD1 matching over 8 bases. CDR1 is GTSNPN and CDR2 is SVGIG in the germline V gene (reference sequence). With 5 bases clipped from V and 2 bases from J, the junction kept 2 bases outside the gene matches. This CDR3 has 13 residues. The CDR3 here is CAWGTGGNQPQHF. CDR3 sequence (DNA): TGTGCCTGGGGGACAGGTGGCAATCAGCCCCAGCATTTT.

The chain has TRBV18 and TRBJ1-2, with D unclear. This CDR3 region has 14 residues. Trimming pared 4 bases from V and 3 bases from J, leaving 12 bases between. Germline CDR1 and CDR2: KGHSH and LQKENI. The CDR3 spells CASSLDRDHYGYTF. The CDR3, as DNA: TGTGCCAGCTCACTCGACCGCGACCACTATGGCTACACCTTC.

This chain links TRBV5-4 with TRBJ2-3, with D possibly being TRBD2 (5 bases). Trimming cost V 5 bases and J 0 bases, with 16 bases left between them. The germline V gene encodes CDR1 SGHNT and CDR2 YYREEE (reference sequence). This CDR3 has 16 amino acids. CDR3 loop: CASSDSNGVSTDTQYF. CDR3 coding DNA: TGTGCCAGCAGTGACTCCAACGGGGTGAGCACAGATACGCAGTATTTT.

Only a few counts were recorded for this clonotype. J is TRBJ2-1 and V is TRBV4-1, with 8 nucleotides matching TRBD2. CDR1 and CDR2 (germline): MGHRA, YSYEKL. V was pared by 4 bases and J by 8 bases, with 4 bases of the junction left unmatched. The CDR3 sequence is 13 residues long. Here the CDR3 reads CASSPSGGYEQFF. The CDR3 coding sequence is TGCGCCAGCAGCCCGAGCGGGGGCTATGAGCAGTTCTTC.

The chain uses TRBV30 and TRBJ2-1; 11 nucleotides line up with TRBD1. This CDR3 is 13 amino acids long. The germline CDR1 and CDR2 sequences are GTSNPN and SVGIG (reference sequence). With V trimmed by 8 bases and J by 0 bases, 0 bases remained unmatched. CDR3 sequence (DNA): TGTGCCGGGACAGGGGGCTCCTACAATGAGCAGTTCTTC. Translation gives CAGTGGSYNEQFF.

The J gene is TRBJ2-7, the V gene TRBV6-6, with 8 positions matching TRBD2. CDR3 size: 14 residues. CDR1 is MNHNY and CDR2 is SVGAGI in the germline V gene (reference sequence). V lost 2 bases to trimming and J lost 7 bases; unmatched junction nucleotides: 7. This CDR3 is CASSYPAGGIEQYF. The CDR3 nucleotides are TGTGCCAGCAGTTACCCCGCGGGAGGCATTGAGCAGTACTTC.

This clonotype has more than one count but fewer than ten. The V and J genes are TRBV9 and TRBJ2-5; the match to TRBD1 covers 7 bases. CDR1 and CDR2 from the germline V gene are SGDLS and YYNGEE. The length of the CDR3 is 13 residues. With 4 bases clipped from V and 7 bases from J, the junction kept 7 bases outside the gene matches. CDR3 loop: CASSPQQGVTQYF. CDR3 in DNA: TGTGCCAGCAGCCCCCAGCAGGGGGTGACCCAGTACTTC. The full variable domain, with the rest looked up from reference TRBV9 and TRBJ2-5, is DSGVTQTPKHLITATGQRVTLRCSPRSGDLSVYWYQQSLDQGLQFLIQYYNGEERAKGNILERFSAQQFPDLHSELNLSSLELGDSALYFCASSPQQGVTQYFGPGTRLLVL.

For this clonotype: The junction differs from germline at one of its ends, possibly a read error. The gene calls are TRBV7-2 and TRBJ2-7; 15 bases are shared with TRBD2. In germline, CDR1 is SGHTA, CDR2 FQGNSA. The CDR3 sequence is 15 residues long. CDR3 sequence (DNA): TGTGCCAGCAGCGGTACCGGGACTAGCGGGGGGCGGTCCAACTTC. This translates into CASSGTGTSGGRSNF.

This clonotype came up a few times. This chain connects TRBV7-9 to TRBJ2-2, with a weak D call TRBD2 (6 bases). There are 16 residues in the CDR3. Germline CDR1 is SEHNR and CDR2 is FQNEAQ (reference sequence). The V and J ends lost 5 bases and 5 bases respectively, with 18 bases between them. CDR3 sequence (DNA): TGTGCCAGCAGCCCCCGGAGGGGAGAGAAGACCGGGGAGCTGTTTTTT. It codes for CASSPRRGEKTGELFF.

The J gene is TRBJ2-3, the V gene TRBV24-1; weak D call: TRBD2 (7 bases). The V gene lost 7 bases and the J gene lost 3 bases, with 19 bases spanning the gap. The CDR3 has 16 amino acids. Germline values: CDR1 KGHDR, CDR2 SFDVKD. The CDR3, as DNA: TGTGCCACCAGAGACAAAGGGGGGGCTTGGACAGATACGCAGTATTTT. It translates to CATRDKGGAWTDTQYF.

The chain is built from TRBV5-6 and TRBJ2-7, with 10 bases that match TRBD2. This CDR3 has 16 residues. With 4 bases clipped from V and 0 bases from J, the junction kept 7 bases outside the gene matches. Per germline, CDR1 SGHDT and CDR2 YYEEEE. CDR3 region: CASSLAGVSSSYEQYF. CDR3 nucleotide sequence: TGTGCCAGCAGCCTAGCGGGAGTTTCTAGCTCCTACGAGCAGTACTTC.

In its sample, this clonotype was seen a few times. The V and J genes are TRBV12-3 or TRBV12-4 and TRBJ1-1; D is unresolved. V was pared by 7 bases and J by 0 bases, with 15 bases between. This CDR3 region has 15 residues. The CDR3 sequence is CASNTRVRMNTEAFF. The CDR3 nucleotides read TGTGCCAGCAACACGCGGGTCAGAATGAACACTGAAGCTTTCTTT.

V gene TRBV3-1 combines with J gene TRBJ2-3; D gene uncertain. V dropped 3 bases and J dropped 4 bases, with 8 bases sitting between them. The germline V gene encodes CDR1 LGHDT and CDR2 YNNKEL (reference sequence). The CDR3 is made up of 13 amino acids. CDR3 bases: TGTGCCAGCAGCCAGTTCCGGGCAGATACGCAGTATTTT. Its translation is CASSQFRADTQYF.

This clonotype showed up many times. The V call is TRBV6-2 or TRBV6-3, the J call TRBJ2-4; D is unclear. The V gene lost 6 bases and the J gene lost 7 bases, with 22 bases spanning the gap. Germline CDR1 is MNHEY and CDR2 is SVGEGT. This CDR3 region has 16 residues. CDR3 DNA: TGTGCCAGCAGCCGAGCCCTAGATTTTCAATACAACATTCAGTACTTC. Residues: CASSRALDFQYNIQYF.